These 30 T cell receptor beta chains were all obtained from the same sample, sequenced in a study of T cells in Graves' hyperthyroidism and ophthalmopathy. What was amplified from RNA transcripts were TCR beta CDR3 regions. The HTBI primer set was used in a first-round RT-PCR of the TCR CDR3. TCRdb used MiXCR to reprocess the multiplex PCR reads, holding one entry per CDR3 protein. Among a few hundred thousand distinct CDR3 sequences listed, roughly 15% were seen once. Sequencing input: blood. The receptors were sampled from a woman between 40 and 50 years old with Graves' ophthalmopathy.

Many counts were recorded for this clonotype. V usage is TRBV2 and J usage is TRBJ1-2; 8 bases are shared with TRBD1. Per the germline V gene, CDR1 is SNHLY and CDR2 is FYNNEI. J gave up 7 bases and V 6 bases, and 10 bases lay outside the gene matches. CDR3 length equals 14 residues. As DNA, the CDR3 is TGTGCCAGCAGGTCTCAGGGGGCAGTTGGTGGCTACACCTTC. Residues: CASRSQGAVGGYTF.

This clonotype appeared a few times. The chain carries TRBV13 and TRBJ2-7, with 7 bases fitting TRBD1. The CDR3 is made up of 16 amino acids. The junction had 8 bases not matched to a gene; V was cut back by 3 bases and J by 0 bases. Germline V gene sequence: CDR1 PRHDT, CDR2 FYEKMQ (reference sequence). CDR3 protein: CASSFRTGISSYEQYF. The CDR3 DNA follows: TGTGCCAGCAGCTTCAGGACAGGCATCAGCTCCTACGAGCAGTACTTC.

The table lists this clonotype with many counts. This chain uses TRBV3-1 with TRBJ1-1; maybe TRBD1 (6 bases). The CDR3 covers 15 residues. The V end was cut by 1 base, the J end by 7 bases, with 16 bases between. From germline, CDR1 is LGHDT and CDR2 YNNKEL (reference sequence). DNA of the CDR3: TGTGCCAGCAGCCAAGGTCCAAAGGGGGGACTTGAAGCTTTCTTT. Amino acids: CASSQGPKGGLEAFF.

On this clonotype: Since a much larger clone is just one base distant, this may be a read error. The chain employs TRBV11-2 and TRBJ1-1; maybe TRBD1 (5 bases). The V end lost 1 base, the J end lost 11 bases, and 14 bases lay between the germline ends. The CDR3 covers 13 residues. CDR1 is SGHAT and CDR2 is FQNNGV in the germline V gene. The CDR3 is CASSLVVYGDAFF. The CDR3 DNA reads TGTGCCAGCAGCTTAGTAGTATACGGGGACGCTTTCTTT.

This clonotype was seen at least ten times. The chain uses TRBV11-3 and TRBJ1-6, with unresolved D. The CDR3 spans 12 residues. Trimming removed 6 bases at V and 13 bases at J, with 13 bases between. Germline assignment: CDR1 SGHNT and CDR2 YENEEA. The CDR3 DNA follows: TGTGCCAGCAGTCGCGGGTCAAGGCCCCTCCACTTT. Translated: CASSRGSRPLHF.

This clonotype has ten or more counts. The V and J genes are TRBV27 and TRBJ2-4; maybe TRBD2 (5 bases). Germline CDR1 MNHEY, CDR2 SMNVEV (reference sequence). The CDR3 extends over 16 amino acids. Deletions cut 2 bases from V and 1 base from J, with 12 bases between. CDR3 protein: CASSLSGGGAKNIQYF. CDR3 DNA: TGTGCCAGCAGTTTAAGCGGCGGTGGGGCCAAAAACATTCAGTACTTC.

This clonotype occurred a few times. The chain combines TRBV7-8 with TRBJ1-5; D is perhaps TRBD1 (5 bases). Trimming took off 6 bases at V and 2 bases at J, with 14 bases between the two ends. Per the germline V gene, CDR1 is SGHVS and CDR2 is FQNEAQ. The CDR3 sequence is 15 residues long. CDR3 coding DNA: TGTGCCAGCAGTCACCGGGGGTCGGGCAATCAGCCCCAGCATTTT. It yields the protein CASSHRGSGNQPQHF.

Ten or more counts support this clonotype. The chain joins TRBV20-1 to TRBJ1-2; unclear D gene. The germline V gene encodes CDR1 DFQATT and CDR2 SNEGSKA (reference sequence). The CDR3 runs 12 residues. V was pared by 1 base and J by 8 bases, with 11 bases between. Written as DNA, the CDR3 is TGCAGTGCTAGAGGGCAGACTGGGGGCTACACCTTC. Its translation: CSARGQTGGYTF.

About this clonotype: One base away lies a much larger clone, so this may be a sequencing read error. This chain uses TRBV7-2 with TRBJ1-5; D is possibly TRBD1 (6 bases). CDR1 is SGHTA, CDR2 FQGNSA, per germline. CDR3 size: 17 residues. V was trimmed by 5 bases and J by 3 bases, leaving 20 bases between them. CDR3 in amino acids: CASSPGGKEFFNQPQHF. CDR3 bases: TGTGCCAGCAGCCCGGGGGGCAAGGAATTCTTCAATCAGCCCCAGCATTTT.

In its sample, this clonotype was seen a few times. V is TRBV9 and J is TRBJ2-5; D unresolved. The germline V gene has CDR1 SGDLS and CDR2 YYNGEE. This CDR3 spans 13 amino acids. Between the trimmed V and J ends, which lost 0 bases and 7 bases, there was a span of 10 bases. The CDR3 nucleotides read TGTGCCAGCAGCGTAGCCCCGGCCCCGACCCAGTACTTC. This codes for CASSVAPAPTQYF.

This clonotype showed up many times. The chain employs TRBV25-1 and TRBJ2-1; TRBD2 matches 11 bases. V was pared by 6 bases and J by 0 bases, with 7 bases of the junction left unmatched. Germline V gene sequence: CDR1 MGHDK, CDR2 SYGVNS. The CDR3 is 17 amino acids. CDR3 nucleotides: TGTGCCAGCAGCGAGCTAGCGGGAGGCACCTCCTACAATGAGCAGTTCTTC. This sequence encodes CASSELAGGTSYNEQFF.

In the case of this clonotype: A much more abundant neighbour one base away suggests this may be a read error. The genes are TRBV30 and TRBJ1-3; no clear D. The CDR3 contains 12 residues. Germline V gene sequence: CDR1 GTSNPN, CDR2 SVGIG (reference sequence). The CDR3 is CAWRTAGSTIYF. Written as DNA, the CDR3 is TGTGCCTGGAGGACGGCAGGAAGCACCATATATTTT.

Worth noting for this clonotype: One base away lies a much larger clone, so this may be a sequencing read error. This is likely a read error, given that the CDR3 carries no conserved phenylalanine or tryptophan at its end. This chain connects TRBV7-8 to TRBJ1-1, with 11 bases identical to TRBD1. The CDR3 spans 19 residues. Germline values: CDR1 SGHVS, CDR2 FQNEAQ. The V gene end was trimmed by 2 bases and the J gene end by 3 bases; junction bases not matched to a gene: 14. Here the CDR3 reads CASSLLSVLDRGRHTEAFL. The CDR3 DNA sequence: TGTGCCAGCAGCTTATTATCCGTCCTGGACAGGGGGCGGCACACTGAAGCTTTCCTT.

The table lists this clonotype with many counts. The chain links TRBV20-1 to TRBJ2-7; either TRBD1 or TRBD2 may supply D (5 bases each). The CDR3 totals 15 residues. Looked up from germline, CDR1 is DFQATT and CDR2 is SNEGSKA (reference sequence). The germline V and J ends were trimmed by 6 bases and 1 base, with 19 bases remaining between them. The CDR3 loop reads CSALSGQGVSYEQYF. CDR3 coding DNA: TGCAGTGCACTGTCGGGGCAGGGAGTTTCCTACGAGCAGTACTTC.

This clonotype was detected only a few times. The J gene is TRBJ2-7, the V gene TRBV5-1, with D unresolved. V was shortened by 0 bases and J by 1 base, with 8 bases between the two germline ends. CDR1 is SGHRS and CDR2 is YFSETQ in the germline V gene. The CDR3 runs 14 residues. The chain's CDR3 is CASSLDSVSYEQYF. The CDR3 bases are TGCGCCAGCAGCTTGGACAGCGTGTCCTACGAGCAGTACTTC.

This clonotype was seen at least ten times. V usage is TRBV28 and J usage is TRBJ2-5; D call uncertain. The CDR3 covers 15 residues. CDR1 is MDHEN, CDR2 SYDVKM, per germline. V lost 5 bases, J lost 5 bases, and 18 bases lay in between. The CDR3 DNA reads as TGTGCCAGCAGTCCCCTTGGCGGTTTTCGGGAGACCCAGTACTTC. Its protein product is CASSPLGGFRETQYF.

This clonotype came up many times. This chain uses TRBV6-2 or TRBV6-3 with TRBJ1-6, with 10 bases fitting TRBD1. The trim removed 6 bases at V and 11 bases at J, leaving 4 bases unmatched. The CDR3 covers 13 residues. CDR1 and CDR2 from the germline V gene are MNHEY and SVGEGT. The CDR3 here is CASSLDRGTPLHF. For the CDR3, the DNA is TGTGCCAGCAGCCTGGACAGGGGGACACCCCTCCACTTT.

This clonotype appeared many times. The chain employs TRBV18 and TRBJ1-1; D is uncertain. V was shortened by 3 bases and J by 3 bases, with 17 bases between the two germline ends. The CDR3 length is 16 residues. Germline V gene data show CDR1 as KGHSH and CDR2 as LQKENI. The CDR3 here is CASSPSSQGLDTEAFF. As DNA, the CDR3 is TGTGCCAGCTCACCTTCAAGTCAAGGGCTGGACACTGAAGCTTTCTTT.

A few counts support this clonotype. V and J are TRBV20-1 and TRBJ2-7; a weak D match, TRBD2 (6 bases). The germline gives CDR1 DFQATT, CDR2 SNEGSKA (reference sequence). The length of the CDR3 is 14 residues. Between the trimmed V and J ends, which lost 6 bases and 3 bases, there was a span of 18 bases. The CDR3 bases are TGCAGTGCGAGACCACTAGCCGTTTTCTACGAGCAGTACTTC. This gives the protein CSARPLAVFYEQYF.

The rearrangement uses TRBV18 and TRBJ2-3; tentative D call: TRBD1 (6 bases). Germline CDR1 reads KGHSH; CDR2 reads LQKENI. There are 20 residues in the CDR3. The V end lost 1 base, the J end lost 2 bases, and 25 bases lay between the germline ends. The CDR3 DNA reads TGTGCCAGCTCACCACTGGAGATCCCCTCGCAGGGGACCTACACAGATACGCAGTATTTT. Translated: CASSPLEIPSQGTYTDTQYF.

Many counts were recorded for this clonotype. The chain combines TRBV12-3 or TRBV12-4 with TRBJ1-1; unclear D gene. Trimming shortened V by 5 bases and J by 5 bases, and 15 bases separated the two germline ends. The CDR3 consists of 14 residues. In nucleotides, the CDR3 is TGTGCCAGCAGTACTGGGAGGTTGGTTACTGAAGCTTTCTTT. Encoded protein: CASSTGRLVTEAFF.

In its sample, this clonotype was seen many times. CDR3 nucleotide sequence: TGCAGTGCTAGAGTAGGGCTAGGGGGCTACACCTTC. This sequence encodes CSARVGLGGYTF. V is TRBV20-1 and J is TRBJ1-2; the D is unclear. Germline loops: CDR1 DFQATT, CDR2 SNEGSKA (reference sequence). There are 12 residues in the CDR3. Trimming pared 1 base from V and 8 bases from J, leaving 11 bases between.

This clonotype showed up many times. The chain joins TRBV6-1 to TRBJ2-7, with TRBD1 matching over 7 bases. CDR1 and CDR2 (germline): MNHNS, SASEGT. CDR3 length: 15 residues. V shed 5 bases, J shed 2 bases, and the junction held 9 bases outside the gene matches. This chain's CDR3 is CASSYDRVGPYEQYF. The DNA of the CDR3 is TGTGCCAGCAGTTATGACAGGGTGGGCCCCTACGAGCAGTACTTC.

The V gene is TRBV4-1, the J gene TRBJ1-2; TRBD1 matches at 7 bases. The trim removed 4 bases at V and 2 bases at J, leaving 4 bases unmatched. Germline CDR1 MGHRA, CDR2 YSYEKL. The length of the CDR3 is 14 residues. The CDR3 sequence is CASSPTGINYGYTF. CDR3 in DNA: TGCGCCAGCAGCCCGACAGGGATAAACTATGGCTACACCTTC.

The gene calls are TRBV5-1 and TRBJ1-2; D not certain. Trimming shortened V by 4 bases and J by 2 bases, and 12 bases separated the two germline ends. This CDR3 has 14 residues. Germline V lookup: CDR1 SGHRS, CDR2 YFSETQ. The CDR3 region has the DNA TGCGCCAGCAGCCCCCTCCGGTCGAACTATGGCTACACCTTC. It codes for CASSPLRSNYGYTF.

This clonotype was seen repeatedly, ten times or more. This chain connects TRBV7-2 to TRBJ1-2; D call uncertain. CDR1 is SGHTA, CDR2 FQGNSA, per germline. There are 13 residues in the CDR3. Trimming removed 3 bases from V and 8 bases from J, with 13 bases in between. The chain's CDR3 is CASSLLNYRGYTF. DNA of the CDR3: TGTGCCAGCAGCTTGCTTAATTACCGAGGCTACACCTTC.

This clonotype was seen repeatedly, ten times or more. The CDR3 loop reads CSARRLGRVETQYF. In DNA, the CDR3 is TGCAGTGCCCGTAGACTCGGTCGGGTAGAGACCCAGTACTTC. The chain links TRBV20-1 to TRBJ2-5; D remains ambiguous. This CDR3 has 14 residues. V gave up 6 bases and J gave up 4 bases, with 18 bases separating them. Germline V CDR1 and CDR2: DFQATT, SNEGSKA (reference sequence).

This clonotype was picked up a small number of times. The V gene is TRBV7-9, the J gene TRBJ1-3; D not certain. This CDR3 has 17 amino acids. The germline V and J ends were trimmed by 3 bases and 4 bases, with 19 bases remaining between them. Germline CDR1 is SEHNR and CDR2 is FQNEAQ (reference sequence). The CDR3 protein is CASSFSTGVRLGNTIYF. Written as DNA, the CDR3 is TGTGCCAGCAGCTTTTCGACTGGGGTCAGACTAGGAAACACCATATATTTT. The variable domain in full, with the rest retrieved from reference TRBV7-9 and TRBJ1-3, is DTGVSQNPRHKITKRGQNVTFRCDPISEHNRLYWYRQTLGQGPEFLTYFQNEAQLEKSRLLSDRFSAERPKGSFSTLEIQRTEQGDSAMYLCASSFSTGVRLGNTIYFGEGSWLTVV.

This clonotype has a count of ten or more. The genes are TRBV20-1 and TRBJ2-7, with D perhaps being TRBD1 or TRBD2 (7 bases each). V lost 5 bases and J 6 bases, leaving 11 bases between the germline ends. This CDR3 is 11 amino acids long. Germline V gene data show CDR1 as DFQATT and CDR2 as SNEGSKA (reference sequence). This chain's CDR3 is CSAARGGEQYF. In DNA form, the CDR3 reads TGCAGTGCTGCCAGGGGGGGCGAGCAGTACTTC.

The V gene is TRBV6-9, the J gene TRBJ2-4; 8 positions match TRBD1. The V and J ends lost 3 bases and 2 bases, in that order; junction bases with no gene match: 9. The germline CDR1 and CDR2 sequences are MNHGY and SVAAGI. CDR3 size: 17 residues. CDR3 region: CASSYLSGDRPKNIQYF. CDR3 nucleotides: TGTGCCAGCAGTTACTTGTCAGGGGACAGGCCCAAAAACATTCAGTACTTC.